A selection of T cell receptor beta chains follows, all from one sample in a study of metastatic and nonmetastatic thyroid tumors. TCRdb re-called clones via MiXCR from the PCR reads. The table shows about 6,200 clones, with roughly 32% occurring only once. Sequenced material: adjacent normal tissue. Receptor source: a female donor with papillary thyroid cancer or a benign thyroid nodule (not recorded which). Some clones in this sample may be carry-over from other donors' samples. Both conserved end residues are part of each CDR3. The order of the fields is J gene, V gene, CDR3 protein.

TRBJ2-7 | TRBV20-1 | CSARLPSEQYF
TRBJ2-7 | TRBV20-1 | CSAREGSGSSYEQYF
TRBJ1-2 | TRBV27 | CASSSSGSSFYGYTF
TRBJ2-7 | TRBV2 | CASSENYRGSGEQYF
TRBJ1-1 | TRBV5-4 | CASSLELDSEAFF
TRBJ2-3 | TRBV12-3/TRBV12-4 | CASSPQPSGSTDTQYF
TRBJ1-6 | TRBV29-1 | CSVERSYNSPLHF
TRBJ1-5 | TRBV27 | CASSLYRGNQPQHF
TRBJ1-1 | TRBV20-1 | CSASLLDEAVNTEAFF
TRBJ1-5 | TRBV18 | CATGTGVHQPQHF
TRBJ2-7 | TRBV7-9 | CASSFRGAGEQYF
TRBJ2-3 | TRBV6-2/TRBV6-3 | CASSYSRIIGNTQYF
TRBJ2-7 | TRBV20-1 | CSATIPLLAGINEQYF
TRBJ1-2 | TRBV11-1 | CASSLALSPGGYGYTF
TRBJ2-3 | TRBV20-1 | CSASDRGSNTDTQYF
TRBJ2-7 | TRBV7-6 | CASSLQLWGDEQYF
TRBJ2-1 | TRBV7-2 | CASSAHLYGTRGFF
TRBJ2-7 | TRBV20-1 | CSASSQGTYEQYF
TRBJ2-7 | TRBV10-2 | CASRPQGLGVYEQYF
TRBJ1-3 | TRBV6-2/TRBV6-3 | CASSYSKVYSGNTIYF
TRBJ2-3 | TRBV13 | CASSFVSRDRQWDTQYF
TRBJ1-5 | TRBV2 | CASRAGQRNQPQHF
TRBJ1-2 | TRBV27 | CASSFTGGNGYTF
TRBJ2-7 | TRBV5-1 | CASSWGQGARGFYEQYF
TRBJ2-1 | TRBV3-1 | CASSQGLASNEQFF
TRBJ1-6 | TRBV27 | CASSLVLSGAYNSPLHF
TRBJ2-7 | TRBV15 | CVTSRASGSRQYF
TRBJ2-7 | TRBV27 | CASSPPHPARGPRYEQYF
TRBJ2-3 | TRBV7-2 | CASSYRGAYRDTQYF
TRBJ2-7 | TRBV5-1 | CASSWSPTGEQYF
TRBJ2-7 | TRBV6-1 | CASSGDISYEQYF
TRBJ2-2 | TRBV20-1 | CSAKQGAGGELFF
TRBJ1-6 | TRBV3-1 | CASSLGTDNSPLHF
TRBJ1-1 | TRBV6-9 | CASSYRAEAFF
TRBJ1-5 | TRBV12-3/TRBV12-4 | CASSFSGDSNQPQHF
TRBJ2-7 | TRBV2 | CASSEFRRDHEQYF
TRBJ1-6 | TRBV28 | CASSLTGNSPLHF
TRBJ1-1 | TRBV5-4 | CASSAGQVVTEAFF
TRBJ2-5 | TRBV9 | CASSVAGGSETQYF
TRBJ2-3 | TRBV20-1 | CSARNPGTGTDTQYF
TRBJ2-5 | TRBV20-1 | CSARDAGTQETQYF
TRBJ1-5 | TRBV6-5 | CASSSGTGLYQPQHF
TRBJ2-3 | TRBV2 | CASSDIGPPDTQYF
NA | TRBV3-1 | CASSQDRGEGRDIQYF
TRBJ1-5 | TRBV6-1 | CATNNRDGNQPQHF
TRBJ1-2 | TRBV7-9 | CASRKREGGYGYTF
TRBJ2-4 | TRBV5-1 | CASSPEGGKNIQYF
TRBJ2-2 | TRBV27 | CASSPNPYGELFF
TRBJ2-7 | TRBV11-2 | CASSLDPGRLAPNEQYF
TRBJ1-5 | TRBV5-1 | CASSLSGDQPQHF
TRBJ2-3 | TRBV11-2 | CASSLFPSATDTQYF
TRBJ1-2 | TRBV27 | CASSFYLRRADVNYGYTF
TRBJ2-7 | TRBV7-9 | CASSPERLAAYEQYF
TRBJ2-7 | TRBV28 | CASSLSRLSYEQYF
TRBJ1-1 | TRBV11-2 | CASSLDQRVAFF